Shown below are 32 T cell receptor beta chains from a single sample sequenced in a study of neurological immune-mediated disorders. TCRdb re-analysed the 5' RACE reads in MiXCR, keeping a single row per CDR3 protein. The table lists about 41,000 distinct CDR3 sequences, roughly 15% of them singletons. The source material was CD4+ T cells from blood. Receptor source: an older woman with HTLV-1-associated myelopathy (HAM/TSP).

This clonotype showed up many times. This rearrangement joins TRBV5-1 to TRBJ2-2; D is unresolved. Trimming stripped 0 bases from V and 1 base from J, with 10 bases between. The germline V gene encodes CDR1 SGHRS and CDR2 YFSETQ. The CDR3 loop spans 16 amino acids. CDR3 region: CASSLAVSGNTGELFF. DNA for the CDR3: TGCGCCAGCAGCTTGGCCGTATCCGGGAACACCGGGGAGCTGTTTTTT. The whole variable domain, filled in from reference TRBV5-1 and TRBJ2-2, reads KAGVTQTPRYLIKTRGQQVTLSCSPISGHRSVSWYQQTPGQGLQFLFEYFSETQRNKGNFPGRFSGRQFSNSRSEMNVSTLELGDSALYLCASSLAVSGNTGELFFGEGSRLTVL.

This clonotype was counted many times. The chain links TRBV5-5 to TRBJ1-1; D remains unclear. Germline values: CDR1 SGHKS, CDR2 YYEKEE (reference sequence). CDR3 size: 13 residues. The germline V and J ends were trimmed by 3 bases and 6 bases, with 12 bases remaining between them. The CDR3 nucleotides are TGTGCCAGCAGCTCGGATTGGGTGTCTGAAGCTTTCTTT. Amino acids: CASSSDWVSEAFF.

This clonotype has at least ten counts. The V and J genes are TRBV29-1 and TRBJ2-4, with unresolved D. V was shortened by 4 bases and J by 7 bases, with 8 bases between the two germline ends. Germline loops: CDR1 SQVTM, CDR2 ANQGSEA. CDR3 length: 11 residues. The CDR3 DNA follows: TGCAGCGTTGGGGTGGAGAACATTCAGTACTTC. Translation: CSVGVENIQYF.

This clonotype was detected ten times or more. This chain connects TRBV12-3 or TRBV12-4 to TRBJ1-2; D call uncertain. CDR3 length: 14 amino acids. V was pared by 3 bases and J by 4 bases, with 12 bases between. The CDR3 bases are TGTGCCAGCAGTTTTACGCGTACCTCCTATGGCTACACCTTC. Its translation: CASSFTRTSYGYTF.

This clonotype was observed at least ten times. The chain employs TRBV20-1 and TRBJ2-2; TRBD2 agrees at 7 bases. Germline trimming cut 1 base from V and 5 bases from J; bases unmatched to any gene: 10. The CDR3 has 16 residues. From germline, CDR1 is DFQATT and CDR2 SNEGSKA (reference sequence). CDR3 in amino acids: CSARAWTGGTTGELFF. The CDR3 DNA sequence: TGCAGTGCTAGAGCTTGGACGGGGGGAACTACCGGGGAGCTGTTTTTT.

Concerning this clonotype: This may arise from a read error, as a much more abundant clone is one base away. The chain has TRBV5-5 and TRBJ1-1, with no clear D. CDR1 and CDR2 from the germline V gene are SGHKS and YYEKEE (reference sequence). This CDR3 contains 13 residues. The CDR3 DNA reads TGTGCCAGCAGCTTTGCTTCGAACACTGAATCTTTCTTT. Translating gives CASSFASNTESFF.

This clonotype was recorded many times. The rearrangement uses TRBV6-6 and TRBJ2-7; D uncertain. This CDR3 contains 11 residues. Trimming removed 6 bases at V and 5 bases at J, with 8 bases between. Per germline, CDR1 MNHNY and CDR2 SVGAGI (reference sequence). Here the CDR3 DNA reads TGTGCCAGCAGCTTGGACCACGAGCAGTACTTC. Translation: CASSLDHEQYF.

The sample holds many counts of this clonotype. The rearrangement links TRBV29-1 to TRBJ2-7; 10 nucleotides agree with TRBD1. Germline V lookup: CDR1 SQVTM, CDR2 ANQGSEA. This CDR3 has 14 amino acids. The ends lost 2 bases at V and 6 bases at J; junction bases unmatched: 7. The CDR3 protein is CSVELGQGMGEQYF. In nucleotides, the CDR3 is TGCAGCGTTGAATTGGGACAGGGGATGGGCGAGCAGTACTTC.

This clonotype was seen ten or more times. The CDR3 DNA reads TGTGCCAGCAGCTTCGGGACAGCCAGAGGAATCTATGGCTACACCTTC. Translation: CASSFGTARGIYGYTF. The rearrangement joins TRBV5-6 to TRBJ1-2, with TRBD1 identical over 7 bases. V lost 2 bases to trimming and J lost 4 bases; unmatched junction nucleotides: 11. This CDR3 comprises 16 residues. Germline CDR1 SGHDT, CDR2 YYEEEE.

This clonotype was found many times. The chain couples TRBV6-2 or TRBV6-3 to TRBJ1-6; no clear D. V dropped 7 bases and J dropped 4 bases, with 14 bases sitting between them. The CDR3 runs to 15 residues. Germline CDR1 and CDR2: MNHEY and SVGEGT. The CDR3 DNA follows: TGTGCCAGCACCCCCGGGCAGCCGTATAATTCACCCCTCCACTTT. This codes for CASTPGQPYNSPLHF.

In its sample, this clonotype was seen many times. The chain carries TRBV20-1 and TRBJ2-3; 8 positions match TRBD2. J lost 6 bases, V lost 5 bases, and 13 bases had no gene match. CDR3 length: 15 amino acids. CDR1 is DFQATT, CDR2 SNEGSKA, per germline (reference sequence). The CDR3 DNA reads as TGCAGTGCTGCCCGGCTGCGGGGGGCGGGGGATACGCAGTATTTT. It encodes CSAARLRGAGDTQYF.

This clonotype was counted at least ten times. The chain carries TRBV5-1 and TRBJ2-1; TRBD2 matches at 12 bases. This CDR3 spans 15 amino acids. The V gene's germline CDR1 is SGHRS and CDR2 YFSETQ. Trimming at V came to 5 bases and at J to 4 bases, leaving 4 bases not matched to a gene. CDR3 coding DNA: TGCGCCAGCAGTGCTAGCGGGGGGGTTTACAATGAGCAGTTCTTC. Translating gives CASSASGGVYNEQFF.

This clonotype was observed at least ten times. The J gene is TRBJ1-1, the V gene TRBV11-2, with D perhaps TRBD1 (5 bases). V lost 0 bases, J lost 4 bases, and 12 bases lay in between. The CDR3 is 15 residues long. Germline values: CDR1 SGHAT, CDR2 FQNNGV. The CDR3 sequence: CASSLDRGGATEAFF. The CDR3 region has the DNA TGTGCCAGCAGCTTAGATCGAGGAGGGGCCACTGAAGCTTTCTTT.

At least ten counts were recorded for this clonotype. The rearrangement joins TRBV5-1 to TRBJ2-2; weak D call: TRBD2 (6 bases). This CDR3 is 15 amino acids long. Germline V gene sequence: CDR1 SGHRS, CDR2 YFSETQ. The V end lost 3 bases, the J end lost 3 bases, and 12 bases lay between the germline ends. The CDR3 region is CASSWDFGDTGELFF. The CDR3 DNA reads as TGCGCCAGCAGCTGGGACTTCGGAGACACCGGGGAGCTGTTTTTT.

By frequency in the sample, this clonotype is medium-sized. This chain connects TRBV20-1 to TRBJ1-1; tentative D call: TRBD1 (5 bases). There are 14 residues in the CDR3. Germline V lookup: CDR1 DFQATT, CDR2 SNEGSKA (reference sequence). Trimming removed 1 base from V and 4 bases from J, with 13 bases in between. CDR3 DNA: TGCAGTGCTAGAGTGGGGGTCGGCGGCACTGAAGCTTTCTTT. As protein: CSARVGVGGTEAFF.

This clonotype was observed many times. The chain is built from TRBV15 and TRBJ1-1, with TRBD1 identical over 7 bases. Germline CDR1 LNHNV, CDR2 YYDKDF (reference sequence). The length of the CDR3 is 18 residues. Trimming took 0 bases from V and 6 from J; bases not matched to a gene: 16. CDR3: CATSRDRAGGQVQAEAFF. The CDR3 DNA follows: TGTGCCACCAGCAGAGATAGGGCAGGGGGTCAGGTTCAGGCTGAAGCTTTCTTT.

Ten or more counts support this clonotype. This chain uses TRBV12-3 or TRBV12-4 with TRBJ2-2, with 7 bases identical to TRBD2. Germline trimming cut 5 bases from V and 6 bases from J; bases unmatched to any gene: 9. This CDR3 is built from 15 residues. DNA for the CDR3: TGTGCCAGCAGTACCGTGCGGGCGGGGGCCGGGGAGCTGTTTTTT. Residues: CASSTVRAGAGELFF.

In this sample, this clonotype turned up many times. The chain combines TRBV9 with TRBJ1-1; D unclear. V lost 6 bases and J 1 base, leaving 10 bases between the germline ends. Per the germline V gene, CDR1 is SGDLS and CDR2 is YYNGEE. This CDR3 region has 13 residues. The CDR3 sequence: CASNREGNTEAFF. The CDR3 region has the DNA TGTGCCAGCAACCGGGAGGGGAACACTGAAGCTTTCTTT. Variable domain in full (rest from reference TRBV9 and TRBJ1-1): DSGVTQTPKHLITATGQRVTLRCSPRSGDLSVYWYQQSLDQGLQFLIQYYNGEERAKGNILERFSAQQFPDLHSELNLSSLELGDSALYFCASNREGNTEAFFGQGTRLTVV.

At least ten counts were recorded for this clonotype. The rearrangement joins TRBV12-3 or TRBV12-4 to TRBJ1-1, with no clear D. The CDR3 contains 13 residues. V gave up 2 bases and J gave up 2 bases, with 6 bases separating them. The CDR3 protein is CASSLWENTEAFF. Written as DNA, the CDR3 is TGTGCCAGCAGTTTATGGGAAAACACTGAAGCTTTCTTT.

This clonotype was observed at least ten times. The chain combines TRBV9 with TRBJ2-3; perhaps D is TRBD1 or TRBD2 (7 bases each). This CDR3 comprises 16 residues. Trimming stripped 4 bases from V and 3 bases from J, with 18 bases between. Germline V gives CDR1 SGDLS, CDR2 YYNGEE. The CDR3 here is CASSPDRAGATDTQYF. DNA of the CDR3: TGTGCCAGCAGCCCCGACAGGGCGGGAGCGACAGATACGCAGTATTTT.

This clonotype appeared many times. This chain's CDR3 is CASSSTGSDTQYF. Written as DNA, the CDR3 is TGTGCCAGTAGTTCAACAGGGTCTGATACGCAGTATTTT. This rearrangement joins TRBV19 to TRBJ2-3; D perhaps matches TRBD1 (6 bases). Trimming pared 5 bases from V and 6 bases from J, leaving 12 bases between. The germline CDR1 and CDR2 sequences are LNHDA and SQIVND (reference sequence). The CDR3 is 13 amino acids.

The chain recombines TRBV5-1 with TRBJ2-7; 12 nucleotides agree with TRBD2. The trim removed 3 bases at V and 3 bases at J, leaving 4 bases unmatched. Germline V CDR1 and CDR2: SGHRS, YFSETQ. This CDR3 region has 15 residues. CDR3 amino acids: CASSSGLAGIYEQYF. The CDR3 coding sequence is TGCGCCAGCAGCTCGGGACTAGCGGGTATCTACGAGCAGTACTTC.

This clonotype was observed once. The rearrangement joins TRBV29-1 to TRBJ2-3; tentatively, D is TRBD1 (6 bases). Deletions cut 2 bases from V and 5 bases from J, with 20 bases between. The CDR3 is 16 residues long. In germline, CDR1 is SQVTM, CDR2 ANQGSEA. The CDR3 sequence: CSVEIGVPGHVDTQYF. In DNA, the CDR3 is TGCAGCGTTGAAATAGGGGTCCCGGGACACGTAGATACGCAGTATTTT.

This clonotype appeared many times. CDR3 DNA sequence: TGCAGTGCCCGGGTGGTACTAGCGGGGCTGAATGAGCAGTTCTTC. It yields the protein CSARVVLAGLNEQFF. This chain links TRBV20-1 with TRBJ2-1, with 10 bases fitting TRBD2. The V and J ends lost 6 bases and 7 bases, in that order; junction bases with no gene match: 12. Per the germline V gene, CDR1 is DFQATT and CDR2 is SNEGSKA (reference sequence). The CDR3 has 15 amino acids.

In its sample, this clonotype was seen many times. The gene calls are TRBV5-1 and TRBJ2-2; D is undetermined. Germline V gene sequence: CDR1 SGHRS, CDR2 YFSETQ. This CDR3 is 13 amino acids long. CDR3 nucleotide sequence: TGCGCAAGGCGTGCAACGAACACCGGGGAGCTGTTTTTT. It yields the protein CARRATNTGELFF.

Many counts were recorded for this clonotype. The rearrangement joins TRBV5-1 to TRBJ2-7, with 8 bases identical to TRBD1. CDR1 and CDR2 (germline): SGHRS, YFSETQ. V lost 4 bases, J lost 3 bases, and 6 bases stayed unmatched. The CDR3 length is 14 residues. CDR3 DNA sequence: TGCGCCAGCAGCGGGATGGGACAGGTCTACGAGCAGTACTTC. It encodes CASSGMGQVYEQYF.

This clonotype was recorded at least ten times. CDR3 loop: CASSYIETQYF. The CDR3 DNA sequence: TGTGCCAGCAGTTATATAGAGACCCAGTACTTC. The chain joins TRBV6-2 or TRBV6-3 to TRBJ2-5; D is uncertain. V shed 3 bases and J shed 4 bases, with 3 bases lying between them. Germline V gene sequence: CDR1 MNHEY, CDR2 SVGEGT. The CDR3 is 11 amino acids.

This clonotype was detected ten times or more. The V and J genes are TRBV18 and TRBJ2-6, with no clear D. Germline V gene data show CDR1 as KGHSH and CDR2 as LQKENI. The CDR3 sequence is 15 residues long. V lost 2 bases to trimming and J lost 0 bases, with 5 bases between them. The DNA of the CDR3 is TGTGCCAGCTCACCATCAGGCTCTGGGGCCAACGTCCTGACTTTC. This codes for CASSPSGSGANVLTF.

This clonotype appeared many times. Mismatch with germline at one junction end may stem from a read error. The chain combines TRBV5-1 with TRBJ1-2; 8 nucleotides match TRBD1. Germline CDR1 is SGHRS and CDR2 is YFSETQ. The CDR3 length is 16 residues. CDR3 nucleotides: TGCGCCAGCAGGTTGGACCCGGGACAGGTTAACTATGGCTACACCTTC. Its protein product is CASRLDPGQVNYGYTF.

This clonotype was observed many times. The J gene is TRBJ2-5, the V gene TRBV7-7, with 12 bases aligning to TRBD2. The CDR3 is 16 amino acids. V lost 6 bases, J lost 0 bases, and 5 bases stayed unmatched. Germline-derived CDR1 and CDR2 are SSHAT and FNYEAQ (reference sequence). CDR3 region: CASSQGLAGNQETQYF. The CDR3 nucleotides are TGTGCCAGCAGTCAAGGACTAGCGGGGAACCAAGAGACCCAGTACTTC.

In this sample, this clonotype turned up many times. The chain employs TRBV20-1 and TRBJ1-2; 9 nucleotides match TRBD1. After removal of 3 bases from V and 2 bases from J, the junction contained 1 base not matched to a gene. CDR3 size: 13 residues. The germline CDR1 and CDR2 sequences are DFQATT and SNEGSKA (reference sequence). CDR3 DNA sequence: TGCAGTGCTAGCACAGGGGGCAACTATGGCTACACCTTC. It specifies CSASTGGNYGYTF.

Ten or more counts support this clonotype. This chain joins TRBV5-1 and TRBJ2-2; TRBD1 agrees at 7 bases. V lost 6 bases, J lost 3 bases, and 11 bases stayed unmatched. This CDR3 has 16 residues. Per the germline V gene, CDR1 is SGHRS and CDR2 is YFSETQ. The CDR3 region has the DNA TGCGCCAGCAACCCGTCTAGGGACAGACACACCGGGGAGCTGTTTTTT. This codes for CASNPSRDRHTGELFF.